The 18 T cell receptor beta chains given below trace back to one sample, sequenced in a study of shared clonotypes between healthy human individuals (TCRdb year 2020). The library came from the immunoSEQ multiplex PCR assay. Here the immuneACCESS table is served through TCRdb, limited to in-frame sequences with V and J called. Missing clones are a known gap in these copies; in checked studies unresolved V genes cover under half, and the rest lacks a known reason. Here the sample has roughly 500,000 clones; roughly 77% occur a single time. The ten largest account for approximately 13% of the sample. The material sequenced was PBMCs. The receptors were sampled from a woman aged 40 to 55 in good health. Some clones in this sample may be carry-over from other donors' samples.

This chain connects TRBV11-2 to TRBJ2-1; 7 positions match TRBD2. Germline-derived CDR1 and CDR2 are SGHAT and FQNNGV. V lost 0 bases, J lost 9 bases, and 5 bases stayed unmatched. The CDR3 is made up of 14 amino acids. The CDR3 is CASSLDLWEGEQFF. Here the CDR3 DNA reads TGTGCCAGCAGCTTAGATCTGTGGGAGGGTGAGCAGTTCTTC.

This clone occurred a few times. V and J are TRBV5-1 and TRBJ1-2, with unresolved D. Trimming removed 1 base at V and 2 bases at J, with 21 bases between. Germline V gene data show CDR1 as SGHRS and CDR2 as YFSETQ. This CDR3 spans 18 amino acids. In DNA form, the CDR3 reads TGCGCCAGCAGCTTGCCCCTAAGGTCCGGGTCCCAAAACTATGGCTACACCTTC. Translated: CASSLPLRSGSQNYGYTF.

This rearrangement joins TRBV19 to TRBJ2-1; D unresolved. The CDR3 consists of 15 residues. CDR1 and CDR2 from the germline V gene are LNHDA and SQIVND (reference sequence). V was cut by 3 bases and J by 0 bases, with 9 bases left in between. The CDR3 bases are TGTGCCAGTAGTATGTCACTGAGCTCCTACAATGAGCAGTTCTTC. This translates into CASSMSLSSYNEQFF.

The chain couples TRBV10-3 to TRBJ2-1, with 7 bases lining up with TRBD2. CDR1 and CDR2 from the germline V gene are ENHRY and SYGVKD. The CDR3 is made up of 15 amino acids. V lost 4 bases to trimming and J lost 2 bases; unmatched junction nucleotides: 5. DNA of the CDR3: TGTGCCATCAGTGGACTAGCCGCCCCCTACAATGAGCAGTTCTTC. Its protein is CAISGLAAPYNEQFF.

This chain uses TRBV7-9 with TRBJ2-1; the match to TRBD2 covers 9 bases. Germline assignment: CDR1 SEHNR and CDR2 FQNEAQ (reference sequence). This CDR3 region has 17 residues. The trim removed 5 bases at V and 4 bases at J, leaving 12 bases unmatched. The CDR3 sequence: CASSPPGTSSVYNEQFF. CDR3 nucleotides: TGTGCCAGCAGCCCCCCCGGGACTAGCAGCGTTTACAATGAGCAGTTCTTC. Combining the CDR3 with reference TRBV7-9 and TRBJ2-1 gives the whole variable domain DTGVSQNPRHKITKRGQNVTFRCDPISEHNRLYWYRQTLGQGPEFLTYFQNEAQLEKSRLLSDRFSAERPKGSFSTLEIQRTEQGDSAMYLCASSPPGTSSVYNEQFFGPGTRLTVL.

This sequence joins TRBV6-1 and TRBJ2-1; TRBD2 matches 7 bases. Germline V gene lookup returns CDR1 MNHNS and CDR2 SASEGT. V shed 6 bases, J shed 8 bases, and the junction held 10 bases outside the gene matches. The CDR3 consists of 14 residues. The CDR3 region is CASSPRVGGYEQFF. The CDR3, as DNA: TGTGCCAGCAGCCCCAGGGTGGGAGGGTATGAGCAGTTCTTC.

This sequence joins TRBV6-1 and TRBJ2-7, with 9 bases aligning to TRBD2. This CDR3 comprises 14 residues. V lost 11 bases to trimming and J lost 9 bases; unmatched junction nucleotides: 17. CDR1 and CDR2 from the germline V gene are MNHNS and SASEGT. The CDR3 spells CALVLWREGRWQYF. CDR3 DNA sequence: TGTGCCCTCGTCTTATGGCGGGAGGGCCGTTGGCAGTACTTC.

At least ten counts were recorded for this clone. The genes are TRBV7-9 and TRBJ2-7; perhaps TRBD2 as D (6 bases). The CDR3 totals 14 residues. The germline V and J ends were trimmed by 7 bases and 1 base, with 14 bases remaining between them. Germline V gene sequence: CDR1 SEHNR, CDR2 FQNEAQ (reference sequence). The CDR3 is CASTTGGKSYEQYF. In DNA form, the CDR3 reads TGTGCCAGCACCACTGGGGGGAAATCCTACGAGCAGTACTTC.

CDR3 sequence reads: CASSPGTGVFYEQYF. In DNA form, the CDR3 reads TGTGCCAGCAGCCCTGGGACAGGGGTGTTCTACGAGCAGTACTTC. The genes are TRBV11-2 and TRBJ2-7, with 10 bases lining up with TRBD1. This CDR3 has 15 residues. Germline values: CDR1 SGHAT, CDR2 FQNNGV. V lost 5 bases and J lost 3; bases outside the gene matches: 7.

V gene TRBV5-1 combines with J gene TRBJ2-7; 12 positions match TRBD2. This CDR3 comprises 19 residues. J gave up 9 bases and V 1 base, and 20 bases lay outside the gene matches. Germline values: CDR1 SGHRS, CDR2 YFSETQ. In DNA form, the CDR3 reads TGCGCCAGCAGCTTGATCCCCTTGCAACTAGCGGGAGGACAGCAGGGGCAGTACTTC. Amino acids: CASSLIPLQLAGGQQGQYF.

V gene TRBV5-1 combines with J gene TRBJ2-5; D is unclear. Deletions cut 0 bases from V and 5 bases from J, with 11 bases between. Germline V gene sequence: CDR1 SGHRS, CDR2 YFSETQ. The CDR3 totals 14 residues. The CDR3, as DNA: TGCGCCAGCAGCTTGGCCGAGTCCTGGGAGACCCAGTACTTC. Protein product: CASSLAESWETQYF.

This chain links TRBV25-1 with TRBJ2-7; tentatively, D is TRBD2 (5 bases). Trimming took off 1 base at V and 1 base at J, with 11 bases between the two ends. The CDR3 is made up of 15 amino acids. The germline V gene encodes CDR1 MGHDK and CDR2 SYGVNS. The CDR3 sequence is CASSEWGTSSYEQYF. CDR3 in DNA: TGTGCCAGCAGTGAATGGGGTACTAGTTCCTACGAGCAGTACTTC.

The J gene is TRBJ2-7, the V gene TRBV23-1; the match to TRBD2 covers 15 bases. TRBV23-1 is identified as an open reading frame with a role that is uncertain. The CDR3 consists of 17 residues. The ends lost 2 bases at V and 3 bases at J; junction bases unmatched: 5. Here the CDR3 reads CASSQPGLAGGFYEQYF. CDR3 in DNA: TGCGCCAGCAGTCAACCGGGACTAGCGGGAGGTTTCTACGAGCAGTACTTC.

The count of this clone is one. The CDR3: CASSPTFAGELFF. Here the CDR3 DNA reads TGTGCCAGCAGCCCAACATTCGCGGGGGAGCTGTTTTTT. V gene TRBV7-3 combines with J gene TRBJ2-2; D remains unclear. CDR3 size: 13 residues. CDR1 is SGHTA and CDR2 is FQGTGA in the germline V gene. V shed 5 bases and J shed 8 bases, with 12 bases lying between them. The full variable domain, with the rest looked up from reference TRBV7-3 and TRBJ2-2, is GAGVSQTPSNKVTEKGKYVELRCDPISGHTALYWYRQSLGQGPEFLIYFQGTGAADDSGLPNDRFFAVRPEGSVSTLKIQRTERGDSAVYLCASSPTFAGELFFGEGSRLTVL.

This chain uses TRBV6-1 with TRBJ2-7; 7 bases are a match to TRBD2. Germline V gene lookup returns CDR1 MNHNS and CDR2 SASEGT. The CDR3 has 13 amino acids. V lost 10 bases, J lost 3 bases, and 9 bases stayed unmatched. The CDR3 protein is CAIRDPGGYEQYF. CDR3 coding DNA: TGTGCCATCAGGGACCCGGGAGGCTACGAGCAGTACTTC.

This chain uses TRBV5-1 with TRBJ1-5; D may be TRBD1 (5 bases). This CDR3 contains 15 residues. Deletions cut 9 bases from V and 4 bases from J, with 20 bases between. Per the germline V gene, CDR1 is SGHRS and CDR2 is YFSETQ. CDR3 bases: TGCGCCAAACCGGGAACTCCGGGGGGAAATCAGCCCCAGCATTTT. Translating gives CAKPGTPGGNQPQHF.

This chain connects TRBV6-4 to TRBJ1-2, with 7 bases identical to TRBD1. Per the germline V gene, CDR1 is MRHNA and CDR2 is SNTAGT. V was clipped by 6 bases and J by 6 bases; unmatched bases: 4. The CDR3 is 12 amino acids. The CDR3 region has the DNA TGTGCCAGCAGCCGACAGGGCAATGGCTACACCTTC. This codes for CASSRQGNGYTF.

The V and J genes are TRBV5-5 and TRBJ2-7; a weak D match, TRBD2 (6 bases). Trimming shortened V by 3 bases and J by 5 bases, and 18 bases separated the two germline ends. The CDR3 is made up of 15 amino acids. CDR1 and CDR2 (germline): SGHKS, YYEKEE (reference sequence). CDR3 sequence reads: CASSSTRTPGDEQYF. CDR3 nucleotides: TGTGCCAGCAGCTCGACTAGGACCCCCGGGGACGAGCAGTACTTC.